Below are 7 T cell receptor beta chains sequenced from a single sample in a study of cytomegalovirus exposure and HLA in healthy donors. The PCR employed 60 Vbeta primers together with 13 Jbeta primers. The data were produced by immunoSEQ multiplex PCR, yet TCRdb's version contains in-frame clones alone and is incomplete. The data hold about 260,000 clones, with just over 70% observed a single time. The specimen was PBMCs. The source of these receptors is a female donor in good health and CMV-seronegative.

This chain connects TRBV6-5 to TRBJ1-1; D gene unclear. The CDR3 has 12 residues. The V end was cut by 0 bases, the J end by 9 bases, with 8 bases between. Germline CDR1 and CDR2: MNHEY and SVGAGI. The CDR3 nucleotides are TGTGCCAGCAGTTACTCGCCGGGAAAAGCTTTCTTT. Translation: CASSYSPGKAFF.

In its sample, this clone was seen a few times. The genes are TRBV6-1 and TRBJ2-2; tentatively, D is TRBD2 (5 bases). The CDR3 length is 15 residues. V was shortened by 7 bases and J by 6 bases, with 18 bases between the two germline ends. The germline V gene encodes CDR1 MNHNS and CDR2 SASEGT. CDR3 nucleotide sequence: TGTGCCAGCACTGATATGGTGGCGAGGGCCGGGGAGCTGTTTTTT. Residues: CASTDMVARAGELFF.

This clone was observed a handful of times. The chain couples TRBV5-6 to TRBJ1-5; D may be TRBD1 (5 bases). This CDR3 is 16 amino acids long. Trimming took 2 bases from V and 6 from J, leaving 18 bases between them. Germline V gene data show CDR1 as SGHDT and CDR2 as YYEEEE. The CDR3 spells CASSFRSGGRGQPQHF. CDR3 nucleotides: TGTGCCAGCAGCTTCCGGAGCGGGGGGAGAGGTCAGCCCCAGCATTTT.

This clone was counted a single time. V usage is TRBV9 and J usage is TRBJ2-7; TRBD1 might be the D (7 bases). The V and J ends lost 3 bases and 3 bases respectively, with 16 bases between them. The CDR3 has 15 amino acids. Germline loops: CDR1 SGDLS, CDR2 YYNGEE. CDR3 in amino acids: CASSEGGNRGYEQYF. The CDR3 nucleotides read TGTGCCAGCAGCGAGGGGGGAAACAGGGGCTACGAGCAGTACTTC.

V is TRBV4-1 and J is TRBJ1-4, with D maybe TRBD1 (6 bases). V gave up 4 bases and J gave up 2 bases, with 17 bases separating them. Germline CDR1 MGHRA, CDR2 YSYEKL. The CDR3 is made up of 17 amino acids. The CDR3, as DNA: TGCGCCAGCAGCCGACCGGGACACCCAATCACTAATGAAAAACTGTTTTTT. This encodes CASSRPGHPITNEKLFF.

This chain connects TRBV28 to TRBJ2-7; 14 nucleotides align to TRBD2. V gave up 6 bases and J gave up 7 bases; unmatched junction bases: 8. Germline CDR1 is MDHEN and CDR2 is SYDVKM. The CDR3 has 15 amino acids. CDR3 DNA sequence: TGTGCCAGCAGGGCCGGGACTAGCGGGAGCGGTGAGCAGTACTTC. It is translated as CASRAGTSGSGEQYF.

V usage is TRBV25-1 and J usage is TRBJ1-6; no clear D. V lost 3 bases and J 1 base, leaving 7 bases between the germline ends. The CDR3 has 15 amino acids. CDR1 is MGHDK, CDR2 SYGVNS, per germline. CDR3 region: CASSDGRSYNSPLHF. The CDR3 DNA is TGTGCCAGCAGTGACGGGAGGTCCTATAATTCACCCCTCCACTTT.